The rows below give T cell receptor beta chains drawn from one sample of a study of blood T cell repertoires in COVID-19. Libraries were prepared by immunoSEQ multiplex PCR; TCRdb keeps only in-frame clonotypes and omits some of them. The data show over 120,000 clones, with over 70% seen just once and 3.5% held by the top ten. The sample was peripheral blood. All receptors derive from a man in his 70s who had recovered from COVID-19. The conserved cysteine and the conserved F or W are not part of the CDR3 here. Fields, in order: V gene, CDR3 length, J gene, CDR3 protein.

V gene: TRBV25-1
CDR3 length: 14
J gene: TRBJ1-4
CDR3 protein: ASSERGVGGDEKLF

V gene: TRBV2
CDR3 length: 9
J gene: TRBJ2-1
CDR3 protein: ANSREYEQF

V gene: TRBV30
CDR3 length: 12
J gene: TRBJ2-1
CDR3 protein: AWSVKGLVNEQF

V gene: TRBV19
CDR3 length: 12
J gene: TRBJ2-5
CDR3 protein: ASSTDTYQETQY

V gene: TRBV11-2
CDR3 length: 12
J gene: TRBJ2-5
CDR3 protein: ASSLGPGQETQY

V gene: TRBV30
CDR3 length: 12
J gene: TRBJ2-7
CDR3 protein: AWSVRQGTYEQY

V gene: TRBV5-1
CDR3 length: 13
J gene: TRBJ2-7
CDR3 protein: ASSWGRGQGGEQY

V gene: TRBV4-3
CDR3 length: 14
J gene: TRBJ2-1
CDR3 protein: ASSQRTAGTYNEQF

V gene: TRBV12-3/TRBV12-4
CDR3 length: 11
J gene: TRBJ2-7
CDR3 protein: ASSWSGDYEQY

V gene: TRBV7-8
CDR3 length: 14
J gene: TRBJ2-2
CDR3 protein: ASSPGKGSEAGELF

V gene: TRBV2
CDR3 length: 11
J gene: TRBJ2-2
CDR3 protein: ASRGNSPGELF

V gene: TRBV2
CDR3 length: 13
J gene: TRBJ2-7
CDR3 protein: ASSERWRTAYEQY

V gene: TRBV23-1
CDR3 length: 14
J gene: TRBJ1-1
CDR3 protein: ASSHPEWRGRTEAF

V gene: TRBV19
CDR3 length: 13
J gene: TRBJ2-1
CDR3 protein: ASSRTSGSGNEQF

V gene: TRBV7-9
CDR3 length: 11
J gene: TRBJ2-3
CDR3 protein: ASRGRGADTQY

V gene: TRBV5-1
CDR3 length: 12
J gene: TRBJ1-2
CDR3 protein: ASSWAGQVEGYT

V gene: TRBV14
CDR3 length: 15
J gene: TRBJ1-3
CDR3 protein: ASSPWGLGFIGNTIY

V gene: TRBV27
CDR3 length: 11
J gene: TRBJ2-7
CDR3 protein: ASSGTSTYEQY

V gene: TRBV29-1
CDR3 length: 14
J gene: TRBJ2-1
CDR3 protein: SVRGKMGGLYNEQF

V gene: TRBV20-1
CDR3 length: 9
J gene: TRBJ1-1
CDR3 protein: SAKGPTEAF

V gene: TRBV7-9
CDR3 length: 12
J gene: TRBJ2-5
CDR3 protein: ASSLAWGEETQY

V gene: TRBV6-9
CDR3 length: 15
J gene: TRBJ1-5
CDR3 protein: ASSLGTGTYSNQPQH

V gene: TRBV7-9
CDR3 length: 13
J gene: TRBJ1-6
CDR3 protein: ASSLQGSYNSPLH

V gene: TRBV27
CDR3 length: 16
J gene: TRBJ1-1
CDR3 protein: ASREGVIGTGTNTEAF

V gene: TRBV28
CDR3 length: 10
J gene: TRBJ2-7
CDR3 protein: ASSLNTYEQY

V gene: TRBV7-2
CDR3 length: 12
J gene: TRBJ2-5
CDR3 protein: ASGTGSTLGTQY

V gene: TRBV27
CDR3 length: 12
J gene: TRBJ2-7
CDR3 protein: ASSFGGTSYEQY

V gene: TRBV2
CDR3 length: 13
J gene: TRBJ2-2
CDR3 protein: ASSLSGSGPGELF

V gene: TRBV7-2
CDR3 length: 13
J gene: TRBJ2-7
CDR3 protein: ASSLVTSGRGEQY

V gene: TRBV19
CDR3 length: 12
J gene: TRBJ2-7
CDR3 protein: ASSIGAGSIEQY

V gene: TRBV25-1
CDR3 length: 14
J gene: TRBJ2-7
CDR3 protein: ASSELSGRANHEQY

V gene: TRBV5-1
CDR3 length: 12
J gene: TRBJ2-7
CDR3 protein: ASSLEGIGYEQY

V gene: TRBV29-1
CDR3 length: 10
J gene: TRBJ2-7
CDR3 protein: SAAGSSYEQY

V gene: TRBV15
CDR3 length: 15
J gene: TRBJ2-6
CDR3 protein: ATSRDRLGSGANVLT

V gene: TRBV6-5
CDR3 length: 12
J gene: TRBJ2-7
CDR3 protein: ASTDWKAFYEQY

V gene: TRBV4-3
CDR3 length: 12
J gene: TRBJ1-2
CDR3 protein: ASSHRTVGYGYT

V gene: TRBV30
CDR3 length: 10
J gene: TRBJ1-2
CDR3 protein: AWSDQGYGYT

V gene: TRBV10-3
CDR3 length: 15
J gene: TRBJ2-3
CDR3 protein: AISDVVYGASTDTQY

V gene: TRBV9
CDR3 length: 14
J gene: TRBJ2-3
CDR3 protein: ASSVLGSGSLDTQY

V gene: TRBV14
CDR3 length: 13
J gene: TRBJ2-7
CDR3 protein: ASSPFSQGGYEQY

V gene: TRBV7-2
CDR3 length: 15
J gene: TRBJ1-6
CDR3 protein: ASSLSGFITLDSPLH

V gene: TRBV3-1/TRBV3-2
CDR3 length: 13
J gene: TRBJ1-3
CDR3 protein: ASSRAGGTGNTIY

V gene: TRBV30
CDR3 length: 10
J gene: TRBJ1-2
CDR3 protein: AWSRRGDGYT

V gene: TRBV5-4
CDR3 length: 13
J gene: TRBJ1-5
CDR3 protein: ASSLDPGQGQPQH

V gene: TRBV30
CDR3 length: 10
J gene: TRBJ2-1
CDR3 protein: AWSVSGGEQF